Shown below are 7 T cell receptor beta chains from a single sample sequenced in a study of blood T cell repertoires in COVID-19. Clones were read by immunoSEQ multiplex PCR, and TCRdb kept only the in-frame ones, dropping some. The repertoire has around 70,000 clones, roughly 80% of them found once; the top ten carry 4.8%. Sequenced sample: peripheral blood. The source is a woman of 80 years or more with active or convalescent COVID-19.

In DNA form, the CDR3 reads TGTGCCAGCAGCTCCAATGCGGGGGGGTCCTACGAGCAGTACTTC. This encodes CASSSNAGGSYEQYF. This sequence joins TRBV7-2 and TRBJ2-7, with 9 positions matching TRBD2. CDR1 is SGHTA and CDR2 is FQGNSA in the germline V gene. This CDR3 spans 15 amino acids. V was pared by 4 bases and J by 1 base, with 5 bases of the junction left unmatched.

This chain links TRBV29-1 with TRBJ1-6, with 9 bases matching TRBD1. The J segment lost 4 bases and the V segment lost 6 bases, leaving 1 base of the junction unmatched. The CDR3 consists of 13 residues. The V gene's germline CDR1 is SQVTM and CDR2 ANQGSEA. Here the CDR3 DNA reads TGCAGCGTGGGACAGGGATATAATTCACCCCTCCACTTT. Protein sequence: CSVGQGYNSPLHF.

The chain has TRBV5-6 and TRBJ2-7; D call uncertain. The CDR3 covers 15 residues. Trimming took 0 bases from V and 1 from J, leaving 11 bases between them. Germline V lookup: CDR1 SGHDT, CDR2 YYEEEE. CDR3 region: CASSLAVGPSYEQYF. The CDR3, as DNA: TGTGCCAGCAGCTTGGCCGTTGGCCCGTCCTACGAGCAGTACTTC.

The table lists this clone with a few counts. The rearrangement links TRBV24-1 to TRBJ1-1, with 8 bases lining up with TRBD1. The V gene's germline CDR1 is KGHDR and CDR2 SFDVKD. The trim removed 4 bases at V and 4 bases at J, leaving 4 bases unmatched. This CDR3 is built from 14 residues. The CDR3: CATSDRGRGTEAFF. The CDR3 DNA sequence: TGTGCCACCAGTGACAGGGGGCGAGGCACTGAAGCTTTCTTT.

The rearrangement joins TRBV11-2 to TRBJ1-4, with no clear D. V was pared by 7 bases and J by 4 bases, with 10 bases between. The CDR3 is 13 amino acids. CDR1 SGHAT and CDR2 FQNNGV come from the germline V gene. CDR3 residues: CASTNYGNEKLFF. As DNA, the CDR3 is TGTGCCAGCACCAACTATGGTAATGAAAAACTGTTTTTT.

The rearrangement joins TRBV2 to TRBJ2-5, with a tentative D call TRBD2 (6 bases). Trimming took 8 bases from V and 4 from J, leaving 14 bases between them. The CDR3 consists of 13 residues. Germline V lookup: CDR1 SNHLY, CDR2 FYNNEI. CDR3 loop: CASCHPGVETQYF. The CDR3, as DNA: TGTGCCAGCTGCCACCCGGGGGTAGAGACCCAGTACTTC.

The chain employs TRBV10-3 and TRBJ1-1, with D tentatively TRBD1 (5 bases). The germline CDR1 and CDR2 sequences are ENHRY and SYGVKD. This CDR3 has 13 amino acids. V shed 6 bases and J shed 1 base, with 9 bases lying between them. This CDR3 reads CAIRQGPNTEAFF. The CDR3 DNA reads as TGTGCCATCAGGCAGGGCCCGAACACTGAAGCTTTCTTT.